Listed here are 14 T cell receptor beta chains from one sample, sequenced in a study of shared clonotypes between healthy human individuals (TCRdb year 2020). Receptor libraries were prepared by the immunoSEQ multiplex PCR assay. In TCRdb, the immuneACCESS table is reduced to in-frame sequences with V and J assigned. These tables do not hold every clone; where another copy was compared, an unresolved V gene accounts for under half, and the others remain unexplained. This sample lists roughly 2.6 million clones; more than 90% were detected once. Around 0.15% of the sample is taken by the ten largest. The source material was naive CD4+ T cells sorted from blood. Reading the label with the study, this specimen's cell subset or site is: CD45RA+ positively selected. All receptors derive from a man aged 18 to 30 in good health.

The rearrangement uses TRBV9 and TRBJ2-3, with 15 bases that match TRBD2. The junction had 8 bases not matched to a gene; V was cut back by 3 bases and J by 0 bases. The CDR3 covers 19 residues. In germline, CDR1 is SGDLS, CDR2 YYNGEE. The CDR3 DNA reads TGTGCCAGCAGCGCCCAATGGGGACTAGCGGGAGGTAGCACAGATACGCAGTATTTT. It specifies CASSAQWGLAGGSTDTQYF.

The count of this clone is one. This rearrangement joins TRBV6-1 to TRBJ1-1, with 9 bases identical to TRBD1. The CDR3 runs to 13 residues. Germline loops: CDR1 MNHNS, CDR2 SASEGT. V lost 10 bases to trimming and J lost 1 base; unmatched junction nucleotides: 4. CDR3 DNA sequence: TGTGCCATACAGGGGGCGGGGAACACTGAAGCTTTCTTT. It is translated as CAIQGAGNTEAFF.

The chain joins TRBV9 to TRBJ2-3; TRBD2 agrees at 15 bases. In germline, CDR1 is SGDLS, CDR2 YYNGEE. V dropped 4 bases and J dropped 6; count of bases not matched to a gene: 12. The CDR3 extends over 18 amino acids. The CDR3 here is CASSSSWTSGGASDTQYF. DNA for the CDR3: TGTGCCAGCAGCTCTTCCTGGACTAGCGGGGGGGCATCGGATACGCAGTATTTT.

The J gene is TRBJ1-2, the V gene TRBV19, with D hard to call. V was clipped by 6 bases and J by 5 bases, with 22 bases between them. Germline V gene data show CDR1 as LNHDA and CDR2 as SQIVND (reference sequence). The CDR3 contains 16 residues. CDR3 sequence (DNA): TGTGCCAGTAGGGGAGTCGCCGACACGGACTTATATGGCTACACCTTC. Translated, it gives CASRGVADTDLYGYTF.

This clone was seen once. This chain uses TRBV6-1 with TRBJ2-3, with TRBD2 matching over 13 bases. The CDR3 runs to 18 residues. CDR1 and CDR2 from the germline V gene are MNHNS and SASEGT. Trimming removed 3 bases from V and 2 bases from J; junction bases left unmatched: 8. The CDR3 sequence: CASSDYLGLAGSTDTQYF. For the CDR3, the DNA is TGTGCCAGCAGTGACTACCTGGGACTAGCGGGGTCCACAGATACGCAGTATTTT.

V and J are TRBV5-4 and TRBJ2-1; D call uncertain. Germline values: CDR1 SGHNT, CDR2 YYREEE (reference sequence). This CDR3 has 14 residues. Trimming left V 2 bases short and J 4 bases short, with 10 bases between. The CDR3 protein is CASSFWASYNEQFF. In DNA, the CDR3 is TGTGCCAGCAGCTTCTGGGCTAGTTACAATGAGCAGTTCTTC.

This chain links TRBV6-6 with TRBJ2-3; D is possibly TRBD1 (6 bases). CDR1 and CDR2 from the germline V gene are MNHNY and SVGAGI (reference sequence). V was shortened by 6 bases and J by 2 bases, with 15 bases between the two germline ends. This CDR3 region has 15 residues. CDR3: CASRRRTASTDTQYF. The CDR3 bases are TGTGCCAGCAGGAGACGGACAGCCTCCACAGATACGCAGTATTTT.

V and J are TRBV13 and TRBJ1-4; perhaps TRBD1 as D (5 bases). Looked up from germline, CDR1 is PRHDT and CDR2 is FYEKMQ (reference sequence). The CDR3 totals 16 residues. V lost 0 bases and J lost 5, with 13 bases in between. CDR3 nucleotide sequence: TGTGCCAGCAGCTTAGGTAGAAAAGGGGCGAATGAAAAACTGTTTTTT. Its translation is CASSLGRKGANEKLFF.

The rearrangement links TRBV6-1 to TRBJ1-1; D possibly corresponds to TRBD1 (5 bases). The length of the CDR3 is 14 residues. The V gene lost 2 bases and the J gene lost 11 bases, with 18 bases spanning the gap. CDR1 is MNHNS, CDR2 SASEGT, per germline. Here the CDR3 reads CASSEIEGGTMAFF. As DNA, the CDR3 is TGTGCCAGCAGTGAAATCGAGGGCGGGACTATGGCTTTCTTT.

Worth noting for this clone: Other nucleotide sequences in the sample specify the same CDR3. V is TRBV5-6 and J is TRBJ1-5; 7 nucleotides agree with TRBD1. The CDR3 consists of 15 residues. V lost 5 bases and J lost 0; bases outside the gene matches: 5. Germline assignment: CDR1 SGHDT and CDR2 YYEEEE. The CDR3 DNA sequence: TGTGCCAGCAGGCAGGGGGTTAATAGCAATCAGCCCCAGCATTTT. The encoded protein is CASRQGVNSNQPQHF.

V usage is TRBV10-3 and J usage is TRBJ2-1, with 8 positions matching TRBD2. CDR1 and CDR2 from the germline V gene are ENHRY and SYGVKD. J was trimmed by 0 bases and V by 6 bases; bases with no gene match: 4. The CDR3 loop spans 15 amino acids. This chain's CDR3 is CAISVLAGSYNEQFF. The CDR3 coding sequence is TGTGCCATCAGCGTTCTAGCGGGCTCCTACAATGAGCAGTTCTTC.

CDR3 residues: CASSQGRAIRDTQYF. The DNA of the CDR3 is TGCGCCAGCAGCCAAGGTCGAGCGATTCGAGATACGCAGTATTTT. This rearrangement joins TRBV4-1 to TRBJ2-3; no clear D. V was cut by 1 base and J by 5 bases, with 13 bases left in between. This CDR3 is built from 15 residues. Germline lookup yields CDR1 MGHRA and CDR2 YSYEKL.

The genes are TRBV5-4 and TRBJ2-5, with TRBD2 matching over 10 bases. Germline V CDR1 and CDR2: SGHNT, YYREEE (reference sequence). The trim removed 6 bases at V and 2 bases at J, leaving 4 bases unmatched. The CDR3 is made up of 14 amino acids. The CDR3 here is CASTYSGRQETQYF. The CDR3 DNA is TGTGCCAGCACCTATAGCGGGAGGCAAGAGACCCAGTACTTC.

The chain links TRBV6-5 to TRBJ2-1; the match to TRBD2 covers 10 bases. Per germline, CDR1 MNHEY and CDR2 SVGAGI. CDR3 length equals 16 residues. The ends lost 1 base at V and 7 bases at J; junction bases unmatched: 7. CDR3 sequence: CASSYLAGGGRNEQFF. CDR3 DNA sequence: TGTGCCAGCAGTTACTTAGCGGGAGGTGGACGGAATGAGCAGTTCTTC.